Sequencing of this T cell receptor (beta chain) was carried out in a study of shared clonotypes between healthy human individuals. Original data processing: Filtering of immunoSEQ junctional sequences could not match full-length read filtering. Only in-frame clones appear in the TCRdb table, and some are missing; sequencing was by immunoSEQ multiplex PCR. V, J and clone size are those of that table, while D and trimming were read from the DNA. In the table there are about 690,000 clones, about 90% of which are singletons. Study-wide results and caveats: Generation probabilities of non-shared clonotypes were lower (relative to those shared by all four donors). Approximately 4.6% of naive CD4 clonotypes were common to several donors. Sample collection involved blood only; tissue repertoires are likely different.

As for this clone: Antigen specificity is unknown.

The V and J ends lost 4 bases and 2 bases respectively, with 9 bases between them. Germline lookup yields CDR1 SGHDN and CDR2 FVKESK. The CDR3 loop spans 13 amino acids. The TCR sequence derives from a man aged 18 to 29 in good health. Some clones in this sample may be carry-over from other donors' samples. The V gene is TRBV14, the J gene TRBJ2-7; the D is unclear. The specimen sequenced was memory CD8+ T cells from PBMCs. As for subset: CD45RO+ cells pooled with CCR7-negative TemRA cells. The CDR3 sequence: CASSRYEAYEQYF. As DNA, the CDR3 is TGTGCCAGCAGCCGATACGAGGCCTACGAGCAGTACTTC.